Listed below are T cell receptor beta chains from one sample, sequenced in a study of early stage breast cancer tumors. The repertoire was sequenced with immunoSEQ multiplex PCR; TCRdb's copy has only in-frame clones and lacks some. This repertoire shows about 69,000 clones, around 80% found once; its top ten account for 4.7%. The material sequenced was blood. Every receptor here comes from a person aged 40-50 years with breast cancer. The CDR3 runs from the conserved cysteine through the conserved F or W. The D gene is left open where the match is weak. Clone size is stated in some rows and not others, as once, few, many or a class when expanded.

-,few,TRBV28,TRBJ2-1,TGTGCCAGCAGTTTACCTACCGACGATGAGCAGTTCTTC,CASSLPTDDEQFF
-,-,TRBV2,TRBJ2-3,TGTGCCAGCAGTGAAGGGTTCGGGTCGGGCACAGATACGCAGTATTTT,CASSEGFGSGTDTQYF
TRBD1,-,TRBV19,TRBJ1-1,TGTGCCAGTAGTAAACAGGGGGGGAACACTGAAGCTTTCTTT,CASSKQGGNTEAFF
TRBD2,-,TRBV7-3,TRBJ2-1,TGTGCCAGCAGCAAACTAGCGGGGGGGGGCTACAATGAGCAGTTCTTC,CASSKLAGGGYNEQFF
-,few,TRBV5-4,TRBJ1-1,TGTGCCAGCAGCTCAGGGATGCGGAGCTCTGAAGCTTTCTTT,CASSSGMRSSEAFF
-,-,TRBV30,TRBJ2-2,TGTGCCTGGCTGGGCCTAGGTAGAACCGGGGAGCTGTTTTTT,CAWLGLGRTGELFF
TRBD1,-,TRBV29-1,TRBJ1-2,TGCAGCGTCGGGACAGGGCGGGACTATGGCTACACCTTC,CSVGTGRDYGYTF
-,-,TRBV29-1,TRBJ2-2,TGCAGCGTCCTCAGACAAGACAACACCGGGGAGCTGTTTTTT,CSVLRQDNTGELFF
-,-,TRBV28,TRBJ2-7,TGTGCCAGCACGAAGGGGGGGATTCACGAGCAGTACTTC,CASTKGGIHEQYF
-,-,TRBV28,TRBJ2-4,TGTGCCAGCAGTTATCAACCCAAAAACATTCAGTACTTC,CASSYQPKNIQYF
-,-,TRBV20-1,TRBJ1-1,TGCAGTGCTAGATCACAAGTTGAAGCTTTCTTT,CSARSQVEAFF
-,once,TRBV7-9,TRBJ1-1,TGTGCCAGCAGCTCGCACCGGGGGGTGTATGAGGCTTTCTTT,CASSSHRGVYEAFF
TRBD1,-,TRBV6-5,TRBJ1-5,TGTGCCAGCAGTCTCGACAGGGCGGGGAATCAGCCCCAGCATTTT,CASSLDRAGNQPQHF
TRBD2,once,TRBV9,TRBJ2-3,TGTGCCAGCAGGGCCACTAGCGGGAGGGTTGGAGACACAGATACGCAGTATTTT,CASRATSGRVGDTDTQYF
TRBD2,-,TRBV9,TRBJ2-7,TGTGCCAGCAGCGTAGGGCTAGCGGGAGGAGGCTCCTACGAGCAGTACTTC,CASSVGLAGGGSYEQYF
TRBD2,-,TRBV15,TRBJ2-2,TGTGCCACCAGCAGGGAACTAGCGGGAGTCGGGGAGCTGTTTTTT,CATSRELAGVGELFF
-,-,TRBV28,TRBJ1-3,TGTGCCAGCAGTTTGGGGCAGCCCTCTGGAAACACCATATATTTT,CASSLGQPSGNTIYF
-,-,TRBV5-8,TRBJ1-1,TGTGCCAGCAGGCTCATACAGGGGAACACTGAAGCTTTCTTT,CASRLIQGNTEAFF
-,-,TRBV14,TRBJ1-1,TGTGCCAGCAGCCAAGGGGTTAGCAGGACTGAAGCTTTCTTT,CASSQGVSRTEAFF
-,-,TRBV6-5,TRBJ2-2,TGTGCCAGCAGTTCCGGGCAGATTTTCACCGGGGAGCTGTTTTTT,CASSSGQIFTGELFF
TRBD1,-,TRBV28,TRBJ2-6,TGTGCCAGCAGTTTTTTCAGGGGGCCTCCCAGCTCTGGGGCCAACGTCCTGACTTTC,CASSFFRGPPSSGANVLTF
TRBD1,-,TRBV6-1,TRBJ1-4,TGTGCCAGCAGTGAGGGACAGGGGGCTGAAAAACTGTTTTTT,CASSEGQGAEKLFF
-,-,TRBV28,TRBJ2-7,TGTGCCAGCAGGGTACAGGGTAGGAGCTCCTACGAGCAGTACTTC,CASRVQGRSSYEQYF
TRBD2,-,TRBV19,TRBJ2-5,TGTGCCAGTAGTAAAGGGGTACTAGCGGGAGAAGAGACCCAGTACTTC,CASSKGVLAGEETQYF
-,-,TRBV5-6,TRBJ2-7,TGTGCCAGCCCCCTGTTTCAGGGGTCCCACGAGCAGTACTTC,CASPLFQGSHEQYF
-,-,TRBV6-6,TRBJ2-5,TGTGCCAGCAGTTACTCTACAGAGGGGGAGACCCAGTACTTC,CASSYSTEGETQYF
-,-,TRBV15,TRBJ1-1,TGTGCCACCAGCAGAGATGACTTTCCCAGGCACGCTGAAGCTTTCTTT,CATSRDDFPRHAEAFF
-,-,TRBV14,TRBJ1-1,TGTGCCAGCACTGGGATTCAGGACACTGAAGCTTTCTTT,CASTGIQDTEAFF
-,-,TRBV7-8,TRBJ2-7,TGTGCCAGCAGTCCAAATGGCCTCTCCTACGAGCAGTACTTC,CASSPNGLSYEQYF
TRBD1,-,TRBV28,TRBJ1-2,TGTGCCAGCAGTTGGACAGGAGTTTATGGCTACACCTTC,CASSWTGVYGYTF
-,once,TRBV11-2,TRBJ2-1,TGTGCCAGCAGCTTAGCTGAGAATGAGCAGTTCTTC,CASSLAENEQFF
-,-,TRBV7-6,TRBJ2-7,TGTGCCAGCAGCTTAGAGGGGGGGACAGCATACGAGCAGTACTTC,CASSLEGGTAYEQYF
TRBD2,-,TRBV28,TRBJ2-1,TGTGCCAGCAGTTTAATAGAGGCGGGGGGGGATGAGCAGTTCTTC,CASSLIEAGGDEQFF
TRBD1,-,TRBV27,TRBJ1-1,TGTGCCAGCAGTCCTCAGGGGGCGAACACTGAAGCTTTCTTT,CASSPQGANTEAFF
-,-,TRBV5-1,TRBJ2-3,TGCGCCAGCAGCAAATATAACACAGATACGCAGTATTTT,CASSKYNTDTQYF
TRBD1,-,TRBV30,TRBJ1-4,TGTGCCTGGAGCTCAACAGGGGTCGAAGGAGAAAAACTGTTTTTT,CAWSSTGVEGEKLFF
TRBD2,-,TRBV30,TRBJ2-7,TGTGCCTGGAATAAGAAGGCGGGAGAGTACGAGCAGTACTTC,CAWNKKAGEYEQYF
-,-,TRBV7-3,TRBJ2-2,TGTGCCAGCAGCTTAATGCCCGGCAACACCGGGGAGCTGTTTTTT,CASSLMPGNTGELFF
TRBD1,-,TRBV18,TRBJ1-5,TGTGCCAGCTCACCGACAGGGCTTAGCAATCAGCCCCAGCATTTT,CASSPTGLSNQPQHF
TRBD2,-,TRBV5-4,TRBJ2-3,TGTGCCAGCAGCGCGCCGACTAGCGGAAGCACAGATACGCAGTATTTT,CASSAPTSGSTDTQYF
-,-,TRBV6-1,TRBJ1-1,TGTGCCAGCACCGGGACAACGGGGGAAGCTTTCTTT,CASTGTTGEAFF
-,-,TRBV28,TRBJ2-3,TGTGCCAGCAGTTCCGGGGGACAGTCCACAGATACGCAGTATTTT,CASSSGGQSTDTQYF